The 12 T cell receptor beta chains below all came from one sample that was sequenced in a study of cytomegalovirus exposure and HLA in healthy donors. In the PCR, 60 Vbeta and 13 Jbeta primers were used. Produced via immunoSEQ multiplex PCR; TCRdb's table is partial and in-frame only. The sample carries over 70,000 clones, around 78% recorded once. The sequencing input was PBMCs. These receptors all come from a male donor in good health and CMV-seropositive.

This clone was seen once. The chain links TRBV5-1 to TRBJ1-2; D may be TRBD1 (6 bases). Germline loops: CDR1 SGHRS, CDR2 YFSETQ. This CDR3 region has 13 residues. Trimming removed 3 bases from V and 2 bases from J, with 8 bases in between. CDR3 in DNA: TGCGCCAGCAGCTACGACAGGAACTATGGCTACACCTTC. As protein: CASSYDRNYGYTF.

The chain recombines TRBV4-3 with TRBJ2-7, with D possibly TRBD2 on 6 matching bases. CDR1 is LGHNA and CDR2 is YSLEER in the germline V gene. V lost 0 bases and J lost 9, with 21 bases in between. CDR3 length: 16 residues. The CDR3, as DNA: TGCGCCAGCAGCCAAGACGCCGGAGGGCCGATTAGTGGGCAGTACTTC. Protein product: CASSQDAGGPISGQYF.

Only a few counts were recorded for this clone. The chain links TRBV9 to TRBJ1-2; D is possibly TRBD1 (6 bases). Germline CDR1 reads SGDLS; CDR2 reads YYNGEE. The CDR3 runs 13 residues. Trimming shortened V by 1 base and J by 3 bases, and 7 bases separated the two germline ends. The CDR3 DNA sequence: TGTGCCAGCAGCGTACGGACAGACTATGGCTACACCTTC. As protein: CASSVRTDYGYTF.

The chain recombines TRBV5-1 with TRBJ2-1, with 10 bases fitting TRBD2. Per germline, CDR1 SGHRS and CDR2 YFSETQ. Trimming took 5 bases from V and 9 from J; bases not matched to a gene: 11. The CDR3 is made up of 15 amino acids. The CDR3 loop is CASSLAGVPVGEQFF. CDR3 bases: TGCGCCAGCAGTCTAGCGGGAGTTCCGGTGGGTGAGCAGTTCTTC.

This clone was recorded only once. The chain recombines TRBV5-4 with TRBJ2-7, with 7 nucleotides matching TRBD2. V was clipped by 4 bases and J by 3 bases; unmatched bases: 10. The V gene's germline CDR1 is SGHNT and CDR2 YYREEE (reference sequence). This CDR3 has 15 amino acids. CDR3 sequence (DNA): TGTGCCAGCAGCCAGACGGGGGGAGCTCTCTACGAGCAGTACTTC. This encodes CASSQTGGALYEQYF.

The genes are TRBV9 and TRBJ2-7; no clear D gene. Germline V CDR1 and CDR2: SGDLS, YYNGEE. The V gene lost 6 bases and the J gene lost 2 bases, with 9 bases spanning the gap. This CDR3 has 12 amino acids. This chain's CDR3 is CASTAGTYEQYF. The CDR3, as DNA: TGTGCCAGCACCGCAGGCACCTACGAGCAGTACTTC. The full variable domain, rest sourced from reference TRBV9 and TRBJ2-7, is DSGVTQTPKHLITATGQRVTLRCSPRSGDLSVYWYQQSLDQGLQFLIQYYNGEERAKGNILERFSAQQFPDLHSELNLSSLELGDSALYFCASTAGTYEQYFGPGTRLTVT.

This chain links TRBV27 with TRBJ2-2, with D possibly TRBD2 on 5 matching bases. The length of the CDR3 is 16 residues. V was trimmed by 5 bases and J by 0 bases, leaving 13 bases between them. The germline V gene has CDR1 MNHEY and CDR2 SMNVEV (reference sequence). CDR3 amino acids: CASSPRLTTNTGELFF. In DNA form, the CDR3 reads TGTGCCAGCAGTCCGAGACTAACGACGAACACCGGGGAGCTGTTTTTT.

The chain couples TRBV6-5 to TRBJ2-7; 7 bases line up with TRBD2. The ends lost 0 bases at V and 5 bases at J; junction bases unmatched: 7. The CDR3 covers 15 residues. The germline CDR1 and CDR2 sequences are MNHEY and SVGAGI. For the CDR3, the DNA is TGTGCCAGCAGTTACTCGTACGGGGGGATGGACGAGCAGTACTTC. As protein: CASSYSYGGMDEQYF.

CDR3 in amino acids: CASTNRGGRARNEQFF. For the CDR3, the DNA is TGTGCCAGCACCAATAGGGGAGGGAGGGCCCGGAATGAGCAGTTCTTC. V gene TRBV28 combines with J gene TRBJ2-1; 7 nucleotides line up with TRBD2. Germline values: CDR1 MDHEN, CDR2 SYDVKM. Losses at the gene ends were 7 bases for V and 7 bases for J; bases not matched to a gene: 16. The CDR3 covers 16 residues.

The V gene is TRBV9, the J gene TRBJ2-7, with 8 bases identical to TRBD2. The CDR3 extends over 13 amino acids. CDR1 SGDLS and CDR2 YYNGEE come from the germline V gene. V lost 1 base to trimming and J lost 3 bases; unmatched junction nucleotides: 0. CDR3 coding DNA: TGTGCCAGCAGCGTAAGCGGGAGCTACGAGCAGTACTTC. It codes for CASSVSGSYEQYF.

The CDR3 DNA follows: TGTGCCAGTAGCCGGGGAGGAGGGAGCTATCAGCCCCAGCATTTT. Amino acid sequence: CASSRGGGSYQPQHF. The chain couples TRBV19 to TRBJ1-5; D is ambiguous. The germline V and J ends were trimmed by 6 bases and 5 bases, with 17 bases remaining between them. This CDR3 spans 15 amino acids. Germline V lookup: CDR1 LNHDA, CDR2 SQIVND (reference sequence).

The CDR3 spells CASSLIRDSSNSGNTIYF. For the CDR3, the DNA is TGTGCCAGTAGTCTAATCCGGGACAGCAGCAACTCTGGAAACACCATATATTTT. The rearrangement joins TRBV19 to TRBJ1-3, with 7 bases fitting TRBD1. CDR1 is LNHDA, CDR2 SQIVND, per germline (reference sequence). V trimming: 5 bases; J trimming: 0 bases; junction bases outside the gene matches: 13. The CDR3 is 18 residues long.